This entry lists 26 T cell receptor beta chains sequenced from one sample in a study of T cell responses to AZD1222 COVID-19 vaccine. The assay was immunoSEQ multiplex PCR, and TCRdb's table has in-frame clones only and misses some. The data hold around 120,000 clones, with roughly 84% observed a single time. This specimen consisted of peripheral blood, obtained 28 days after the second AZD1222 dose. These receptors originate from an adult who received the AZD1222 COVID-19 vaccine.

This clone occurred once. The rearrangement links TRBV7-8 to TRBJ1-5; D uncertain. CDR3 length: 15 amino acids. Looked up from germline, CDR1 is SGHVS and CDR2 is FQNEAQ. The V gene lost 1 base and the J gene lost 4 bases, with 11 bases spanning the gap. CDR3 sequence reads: CASSLGHLDNQPQHF. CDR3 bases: TGTGCCAGCAGCTTAGGACACCTCGATAATCAGCCCCAGCATTTT.

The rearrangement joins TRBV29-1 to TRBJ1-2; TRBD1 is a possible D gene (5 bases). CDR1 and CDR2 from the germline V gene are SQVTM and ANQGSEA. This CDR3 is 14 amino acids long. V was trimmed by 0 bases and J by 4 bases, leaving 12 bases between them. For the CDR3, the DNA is TGCAGCGTTGAAGAGGTAGGGGCTGGCTATGGCTACACCTTC. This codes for CSVEEVGAGYGYTF. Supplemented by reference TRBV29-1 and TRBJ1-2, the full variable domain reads SAVISQKPSRDICQRGTSLTIQCQVDSQVTMMFWYRQQPGQSLTLIATANQGSEATYESGFVIDKFPISRPNLTFSTLTVSNMSPEDSSIYLCSVEEVGAGYGYTFGSGTRLTVV.

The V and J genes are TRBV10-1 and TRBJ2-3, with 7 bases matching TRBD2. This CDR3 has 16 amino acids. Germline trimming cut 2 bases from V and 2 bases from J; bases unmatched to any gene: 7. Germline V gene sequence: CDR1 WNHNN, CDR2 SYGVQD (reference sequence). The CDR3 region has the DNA TGCGCCAGCAGTGAGGCCCAGCGGGGCGACACAGATACGCAGTATTTT. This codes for CASSEAQRGDTDTQYF.

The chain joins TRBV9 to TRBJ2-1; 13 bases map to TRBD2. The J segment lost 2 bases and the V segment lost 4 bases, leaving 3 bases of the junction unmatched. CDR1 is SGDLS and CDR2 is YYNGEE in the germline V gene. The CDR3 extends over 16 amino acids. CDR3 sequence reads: CASSLGTSGTYNEQFF. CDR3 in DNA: TGTGCCAGCAGCCTCGGGACTAGCGGGACCTACAATGAGCAGTTCTTC.

The CDR3 DNA follows: TGTGCCAGCAGCTCCAAGGGGGGCTCCGGGGAGCTGTTTTTT. This gives the protein CASSSKGGSGELFF. The rearrangement joins TRBV9 to TRBJ2-2; D possibly uses TRBD1 or TRBD2 (6 bases each). Deletions cut 4 bases from V and 6 bases from J, with 13 bases between. This CDR3 has 14 residues. Germline V lookup: CDR1 SGDLS, CDR2 YYNGEE. The full variable domain, completed using reference TRBV9 and TRBJ2-2, is DSGVTQTPKHLITATGQRVTLRCSPRSGDLSVYWYQQSLDQGLQFLIQYYNGEERAKGNILERFSAQQFPDLHSELNLSSLELGDSALYFCASSSKGGSGELFFGEGSRLTVL.

CDR3 nucleotides: TGTGCCAGCAGGTACAGGGGGCGCTACGAGCAGTACTTC. Translation gives CASRYRGRYEQYF. The V call is TRBV3-1 (or the pseudogene TRBV3-2), the J call TRBJ2-7; 9 nucleotides line up with TRBD1. V shed 6 bases, J shed 3 bases, and the junction held 3 bases outside the gene matches. This CDR3 is 13 amino acids long. Germline CDR1 reads LGHDT; CDR2 reads YNNKEL (reference sequence).

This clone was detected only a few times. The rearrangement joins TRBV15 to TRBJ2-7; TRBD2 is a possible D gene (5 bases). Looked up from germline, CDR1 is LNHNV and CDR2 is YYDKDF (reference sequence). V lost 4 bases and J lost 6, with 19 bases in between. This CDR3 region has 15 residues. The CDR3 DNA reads TGTGCCACCAGCAACCCGGGAACCGACCGGATCGAGCAGTACTTC. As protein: CATSNPGTDRIEQYF.

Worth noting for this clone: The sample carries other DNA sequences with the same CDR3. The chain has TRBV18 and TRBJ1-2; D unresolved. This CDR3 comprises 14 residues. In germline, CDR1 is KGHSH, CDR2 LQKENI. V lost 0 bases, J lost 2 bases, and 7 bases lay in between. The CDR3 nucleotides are TGTGCCAGCTCACCACCGACACGGAACTATGGCTACACCTTC. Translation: CASSPPTRNYGYTF. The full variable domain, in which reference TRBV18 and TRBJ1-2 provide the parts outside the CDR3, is NAGVMQNPRHLVRRRGQEARLRCSPMKGHSHVYWYRQLPEEGLKFMVYLQKENIIDESGMPKERFSAEFPKEGPSILRIQQVVRGDSAAYFCASSPPTRNYGYTFGSGTRLTVV.

In DNA form, the CDR3 reads TGTGCCAGCAGTGGATCACTAGGACAGCTAAATGAAAAACTGTTTTTT. It specifies CASSGSLGQLNEKLFF. This chain connects TRBV25-1 to TRBJ1-4, with D possibly TRBD1 on 6 matching bases. V was pared by 4 bases and J by 5 bases, with 17 bases between. This CDR3 contains 16 residues. Germline loops: CDR1 MGHDK, CDR2 SYGVNS.

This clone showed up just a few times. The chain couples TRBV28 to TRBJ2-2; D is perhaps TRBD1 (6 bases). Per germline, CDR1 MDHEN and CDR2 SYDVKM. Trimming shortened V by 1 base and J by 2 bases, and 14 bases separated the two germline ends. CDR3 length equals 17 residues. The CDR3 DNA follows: TGTGCCAGCAGTTTATATTTCGCAGGGGAAAACACCGGGGAGCTGTTTTTT. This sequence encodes CASSLYFAGENTGELFF. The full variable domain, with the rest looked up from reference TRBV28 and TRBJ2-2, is DVKVTQSSRYLVKRTGEKVFLECVQDMDHENMFWYRQDPGLGLRLIYFSYDVKMKEKGDIPEGYSVSREKKERFSLILESASTNQTSMYLCASSLYFAGENTGELFFGEGSRLTVL.

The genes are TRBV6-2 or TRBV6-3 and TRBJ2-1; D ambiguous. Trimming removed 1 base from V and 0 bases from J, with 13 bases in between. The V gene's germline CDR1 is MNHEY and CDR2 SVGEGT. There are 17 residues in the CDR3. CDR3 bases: TGTGCCAGCAGTTACTATTCGGCGGTTAACTCCTACAATGAGCAGTTCTTC. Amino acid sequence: CASSYYSAVNSYNEQFF.

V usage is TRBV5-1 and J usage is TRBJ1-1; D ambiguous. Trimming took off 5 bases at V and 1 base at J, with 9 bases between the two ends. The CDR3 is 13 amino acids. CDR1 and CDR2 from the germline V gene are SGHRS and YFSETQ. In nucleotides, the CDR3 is TGCGCCAGCAGGGAGACACCGAACACTGAAGCTTTCTTT. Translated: CASRETPNTEAFF.

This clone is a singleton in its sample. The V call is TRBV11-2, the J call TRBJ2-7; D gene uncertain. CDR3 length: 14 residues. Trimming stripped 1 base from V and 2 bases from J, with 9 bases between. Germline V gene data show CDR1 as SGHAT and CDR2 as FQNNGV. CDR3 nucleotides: TGTGCCAGCAGCTTAGTGGGTCAGGCCTACGAGCAGTACTTC. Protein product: CASSLVGQAYEQYF.

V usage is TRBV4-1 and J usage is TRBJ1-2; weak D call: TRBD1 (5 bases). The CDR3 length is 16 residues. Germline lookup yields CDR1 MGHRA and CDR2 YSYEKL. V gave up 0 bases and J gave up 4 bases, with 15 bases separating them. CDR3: CASSQEQEPSIYGYTF. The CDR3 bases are TGCGCCAGCAGCCAAGAACAGGAACCGTCGATCTATGGCTACACCTTC.

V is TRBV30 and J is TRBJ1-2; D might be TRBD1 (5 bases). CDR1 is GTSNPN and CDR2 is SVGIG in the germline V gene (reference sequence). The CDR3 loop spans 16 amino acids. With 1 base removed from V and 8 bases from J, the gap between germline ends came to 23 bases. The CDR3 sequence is CAWSGGGRKNWEGYTF. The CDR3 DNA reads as TGTGCCTGGAGTGGGGGGGGACGGAAAAACTGGGAGGGCTACACCTTC.

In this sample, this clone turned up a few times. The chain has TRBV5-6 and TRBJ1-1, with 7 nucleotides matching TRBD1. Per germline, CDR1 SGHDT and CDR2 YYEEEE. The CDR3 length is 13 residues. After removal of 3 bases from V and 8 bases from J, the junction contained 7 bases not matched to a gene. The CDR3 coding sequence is TGTGCCAGCAGCTCCCCTTGGGACAGAGAAGCTTTCTTT. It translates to CASSSPWDREAFF. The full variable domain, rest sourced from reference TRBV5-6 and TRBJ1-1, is DAGVTQSPTHLIKTRGQQVTLRCSPKSGHDTVSWYQQALGQGPQFIFQYYEEEERQRGNFPDRFSGHQFPNYSSELNVNALLLGDSALYLCASSSPWDREAFFGQGTRLTVV.

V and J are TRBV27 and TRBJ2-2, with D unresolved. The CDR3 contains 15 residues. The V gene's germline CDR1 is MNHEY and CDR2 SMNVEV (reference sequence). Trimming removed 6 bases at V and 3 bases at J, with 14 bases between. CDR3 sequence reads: CASRPVLGYTGELFF. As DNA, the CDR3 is TGTGCCAGCAGGCCCGTCTTGGGGTACACCGGGGAGCTGTTTTTT.

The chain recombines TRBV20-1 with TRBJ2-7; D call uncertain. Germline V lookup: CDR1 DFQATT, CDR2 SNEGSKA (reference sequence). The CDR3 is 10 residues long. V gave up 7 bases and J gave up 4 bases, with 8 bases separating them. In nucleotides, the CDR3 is TGCAGTGGCCTCCTGTACGAGCAGTACTTC. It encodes CSGLLYEQYF.

The CDR3 nucleotides are TGTGCCAGCAGCGTCGATTTGGGTTCGGATACGCAGTATTTT. Its translation is CASSVDLGSDTQYF. The chain links TRBV7-6 to TRBJ2-3; D is ambiguous. From germline, CDR1 is SGHVS and CDR2 FNYEAQ. The V end lost 5 bases, the J end lost 6 bases, and 15 bases lay between the germline ends. The CDR3 runs to 14 residues. Full variable domain (outside the CDR3, taken from reference TRBV7-6 and TRBJ2-3): GAGVSQSPRYKVTKRGQDVALRCDPISGHVSLYWYRQALGQGPEFLTYFNYEAQQDKSGLPNDRFSAERPEGSISTLTIQRTEQRDSAMYRCASSVDLGSDTQYFGPGTRLTVL.

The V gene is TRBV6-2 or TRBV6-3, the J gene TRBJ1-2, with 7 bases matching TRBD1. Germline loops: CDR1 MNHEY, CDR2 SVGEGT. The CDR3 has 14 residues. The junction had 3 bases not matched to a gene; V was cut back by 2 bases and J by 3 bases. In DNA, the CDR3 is TGTGCCAGCAGTTACCGGCAGGGGGACTATGGCTACACCTTC. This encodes CASSYRQGDYGYTF.

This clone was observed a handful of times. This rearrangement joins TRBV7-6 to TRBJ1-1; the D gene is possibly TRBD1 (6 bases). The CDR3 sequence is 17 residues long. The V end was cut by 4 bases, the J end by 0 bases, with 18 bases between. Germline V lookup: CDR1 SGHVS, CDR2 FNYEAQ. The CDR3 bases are TGTGCCAGCAGCTGGAAGGGGGACAAAACTATGAACACTGAAGCTTTCTTT. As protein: CASSWKGDKTMNTEAFF.

The CDR3 reads CASSSPAGGPDGYTF. DNA of the CDR3: TGTGCCAGCAGCAGCCCGGCGGGAGGGCCGGATGGCTACACCTTC. This chain uses TRBV7-9 with TRBJ1-2; no reliable D call. Trimming removed 5 bases from V and 6 bases from J, with 19 bases in between. The germline V gene encodes CDR1 SEHNR and CDR2 FQNEAQ (reference sequence). This CDR3 has 15 residues.

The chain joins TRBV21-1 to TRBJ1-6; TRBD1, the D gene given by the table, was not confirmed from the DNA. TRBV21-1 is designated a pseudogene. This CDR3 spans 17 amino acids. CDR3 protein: CASNARRDRGSDSPLHF. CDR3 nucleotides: TGTGCCAGCAACGCCCGACGGGACAGGGGATCTGATTCACCCCTCCACTTT.

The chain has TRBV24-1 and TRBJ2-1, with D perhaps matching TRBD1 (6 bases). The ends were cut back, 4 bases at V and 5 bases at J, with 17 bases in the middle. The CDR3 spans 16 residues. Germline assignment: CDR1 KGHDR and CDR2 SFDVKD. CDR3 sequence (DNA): TGTGCCACCAGTGACCAGGACAGTGCCGGGGACAATGAGCAGTTCTTC. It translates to CATSDQDSAGDNEQFF.

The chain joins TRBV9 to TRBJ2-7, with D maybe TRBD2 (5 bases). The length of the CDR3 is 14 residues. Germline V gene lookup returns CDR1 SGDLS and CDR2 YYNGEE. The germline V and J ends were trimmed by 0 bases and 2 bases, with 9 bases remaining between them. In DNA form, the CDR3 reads TGTGCCAGCAGCGTAGATGCGGGCCCCTACGAGCAGTACTTC. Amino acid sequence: CASSVDAGPYEQYF.

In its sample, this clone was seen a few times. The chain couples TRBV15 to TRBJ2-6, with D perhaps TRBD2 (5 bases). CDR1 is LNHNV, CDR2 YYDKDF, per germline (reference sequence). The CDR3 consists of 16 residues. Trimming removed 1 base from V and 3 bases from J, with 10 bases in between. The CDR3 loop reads CATSRVSGVGANVLTF. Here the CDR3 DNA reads TGTGCCACCAGCAGAGTTTCCGGGGTTGGGGCCAACGTCCTGACTTTC.